This TCR beta chain originates from a study of OX40 agonist ivuxolimab in advanced cancers. Across the whole study: Given to patients was ivuxolimab, an agonistic anti-OX40 (CD134) antibody. The study, taken as a whole, reports: Fewer expanded clones were found on average in CD4+ than in CD8+ T cells.

Regarding this clone: Its antigen remains unidentified.

The table came from immunoSEQ multiplex PCR; TCRdb's copy has only in-frame clones and leaves some out. The sample records fewer than 70,000 clones, 83% being singletons. Per the germline V gene, CDR1 is SEHNR and CDR2 is FQNEAQ (reference sequence). This CDR3 spans 14 amino acids. Between the trimmed V and J ends, which lost 1 base and 3 bases, there was a span of 9 bases. This rearrangement joins TRBV7-9 to TRBJ1-1; possibly TRBD1 for D (6 bases). The sequences come from CD4+ or CD8+ T cells sorted from blood, collected in a trial of the OX40 agonist ivuxolimab. This clonotype originated in an adult with an advanced solid tumor such as melanoma, head and neck, liver or kidney cancer. DNA of the CDR3: TGTGCCAGCAGCTTAGAGGGGGTTGACACTGAAGCTTTCTTT. This translates into CASSLEGVDTEAFF.